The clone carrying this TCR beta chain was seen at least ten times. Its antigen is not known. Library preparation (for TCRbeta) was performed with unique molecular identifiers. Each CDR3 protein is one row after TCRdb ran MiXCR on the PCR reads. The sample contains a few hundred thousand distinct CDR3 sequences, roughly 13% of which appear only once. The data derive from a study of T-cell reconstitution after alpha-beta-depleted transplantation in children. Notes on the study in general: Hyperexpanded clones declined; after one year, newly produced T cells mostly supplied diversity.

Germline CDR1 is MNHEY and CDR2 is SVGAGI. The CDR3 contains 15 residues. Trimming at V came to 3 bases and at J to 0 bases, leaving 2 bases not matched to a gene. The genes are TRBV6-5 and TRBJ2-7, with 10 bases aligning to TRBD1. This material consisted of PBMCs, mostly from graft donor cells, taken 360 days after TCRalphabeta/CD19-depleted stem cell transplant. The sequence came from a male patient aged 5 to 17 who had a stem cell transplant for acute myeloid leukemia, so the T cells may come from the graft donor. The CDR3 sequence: CASSYGTGVSYEQYF. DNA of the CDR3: TGTGCCAGCAGTTATGGGACAGGGGTCTCCTACGAGCAGTACTTC.